The source of this T cell receptor (beta chain) is a study of Ad26.COV2.S vaccination and SARS-CoV-2 variants. As to treatment: around 19 received Ad26.COV2.S at low or high dose, single or two shots; several received placebo; per-sample allocation not given. Following the first vaccine or placebo injection, samples were taken on day 63. Assay: immunoSEQ multiplex PCR; the TCRdb copy retains only in-frame clones and omits some. The table has 250,000 or so clones, 87% seen once. V was clipped by 1 base and J by 1 base; unmatched bases: 9. CDR1 and CDR2 from the germline V gene are MGHRA and YSYEKL. This CDR3 region has 19 residues.

The source is a person between 18 and 65 years old who received the Ad26.COV2.S COVID-19 vaccine or a placebo. The material sequenced was peripheral blood, taken in a trial of Ad26.COV2.S vaccine versus placebo. The V and J genes are TRBV4-1 and TRBJ2-4; 11 bases align to TRBD1. Here the CDR3 DNA reads TGCGCCAGCAGCCAAGGTCCGGGACAGGGGGTTGAGGCCAAAAACATTCAGTACTTC. Translating it yields CASSQGPGQGVEAKNIQYF.